Presented here are 29 T cell receptor beta chains from one specimen sequenced in a study of T cells after yellow fever vaccination. TCRdb called the 5' RACE reads again in MiXCR, with one record for every CDR3 protein. Altogether approximately 330,000 distinct CDR3 sequences are present, roughly an eighth being singletons, with the ten largest covering roughly 3.1%. Sequenced material: CD4+ T cells sorted from PBMCs, taken 15 days after the yellow fever booster vaccination. The receptors here all came from a man between 18 and 29 years old who received the YFV17D yellow fever vaccine.

This clonotype was detected many times. The DNA of the CDR3 is TGTGCCAGCAGAGGCCGGGGAACAGATACGCAGTATTTT. It is translated as CASRGRGTDTQYF. The genes are TRBV27 and TRBJ2-3; D is perhaps TRBD2 (5 bases). The germline gives CDR1 MNHEY, CDR2 SMNVEV (reference sequence). The V end lost 6 bases, the J end lost 3 bases, and 10 bases lay between the germline ends. CDR3 length equals 13 residues.

This clonotype was observed a handful of times. The rearrangement links TRBV12-3 or TRBV12-4 to TRBJ2-7, with D unresolved. V dropped 4 bases and J dropped 5 bases, with 15 bases sitting between them. The CDR3 runs 14 residues. In DNA, the CDR3 is TGTGCCAGCAGTTCCCTCGGAAGGGCGAACGAGCAGTACTTC. Translated: CASSSLGRANEQYF.

This clonotype was counted only a few times. DNA for the CDR3: TGTGCCAGCAGCCCACAGGGGGTGGGCGAGCAGTACTTC. It yields the protein CASSPQGVGEQYF. The genes are TRBV7-9 and TRBJ2-7; 8 nucleotides agree with TRBD1. The CDR3 totals 13 residues. CDR1 SEHNR and CDR2 FQNEAQ come from the germline V gene (reference sequence). V lost 5 bases, J lost 6 bases, and 6 bases stayed unmatched. The variable domain in full, completed from reference TRBV7-9 and TRBJ2-7, reads DTGVSQNPRHKITKRGQNVTFRCDPISEHNRLYWYRQTLGQGPEFLTYFQNEAQLEKSRLLSDRFSAERPKGSFSTLEIQRTEQGDSAMYLCASSPQGVGEQYFGPGTRLTVT.

Comment on this clonotype: The junction departs from germline at one end; a sequencing error may be responsible. V usage is TRBV7-9 and J usage is TRBJ2-5; D may be TRBD1 (8 bases). This CDR3 region has 15 residues. In germline, CDR1 is SEHNR, CDR2 FQNEAQ (reference sequence). The CDR3 loop reads CASSYGQGGGETKYF. Here the CDR3 DNA reads TGTGCCAGCAGCTACGGACAGGGAGGGGGAGAGACCAAGTACTTC.

This clonotype was seen a handful of times. V gene TRBV18 combines with J gene TRBJ2-7; no definite D call. This CDR3 has 13 amino acids. Germline loops: CDR1 KGHSH, CDR2 LQKENI. V dropped 7 bases and J dropped 5 bases, with 15 bases sitting between them. The CDR3 region has the DNA TGTGCCAGCTTTCGAGATCCCCTAGACGAGCAGTACTTC. Amino acids: CASFRDPLDEQYF. The full variable domain, completed using reference TRBV18 and TRBJ2-7, is NAGVMQNPRHLVRRRGQEARLRCSPMKGHSHVYWYRQLPEEGLKFMVYLQKENIIDESGMPKERFSAEFPKEGPSILRIQQVVRGDSAAYFCASFRDPLDEQYFGPGTRLTVT.

This clonotype was found a few times. The chain is built from TRBV5-1 and TRBJ1-4; D may be TRBD1 (5 bases). The germline CDR1 and CDR2 sequences are SGHRS and YFSETQ. The V end was cut by 0 bases, the J end by 8 bases, with 17 bases between. This CDR3 has 16 residues. CDR3 coding DNA: TGCGCCAGCAGCTTGGGTTACCAGGGCCGAACCGAAAAACTGTTTTTT. This sequence encodes CASSLGYQGRTEKLFF.

This clonotype has just a few counts. The rearrangement links TRBV7-8 to TRBJ1-6; no firm D call. V lost 5 bases and J lost 7, with 9 bases in between. From germline, CDR1 is SGHVS and CDR2 FQNEAQ. The CDR3 runs 13 residues. For the CDR3, the DNA is TGTGCCAGCAGCAGGGTGGAGAATTCACCCCTCCACTTT. Encoded protein: CASSRVENSPLHF. The full variable domain, completed using reference TRBV7-8 and TRBJ1-6, is GAGVSQSPRYKVAKRGQDVALRCDPISGHVSLFWYQQALGQGPEFLTYFQNEAQLDKSGLPSDRFFAERPEGSVSTLKIQRTQQEDSAVYLCASSRVENSPLHFGNGTRLTVT.

The gene calls are TRBV28 and TRBJ2-2; TRBD2 matches at 8 bases. Germline assignment: CDR1 MDHEN and CDR2 SYDVKM. V trimming: 5 bases; J trimming: 1 base; junction bases outside the gene matches: 0. This CDR3 contains 14 residues. The CDR3 DNA reads as TGTGCCAGCAGTACTAGCGGGAACACCGGGGAGCTGTTTTTT. This encodes CASSTSGNTGELFF.

The chain employs TRBV15 and TRBJ2-3, with no clear D. Looked up from germline, CDR1 is LNHNV and CDR2 is YYDKDF (reference sequence). This CDR3 has 16 amino acids. V lost 1 base to trimming and J lost 0 bases, with 11 bases between them. CDR3 in amino acids: CATSRAPPLSTDTQYF. The CDR3 DNA reads TGTGCCACCAGCAGAGCCCCCCCTCTGAGCACAGATACGCAGTATTTT.

This clonotype showed up just a few times. This rearrangement joins TRBV10-3 to TRBJ1-5, with no clear D. Per the germline V gene, CDR1 is ENHRY and CDR2 is SYGVKD. The CDR3 consists of 13 residues. Trimming took off 6 bases at V and 7 bases at J, with 13 bases between the two ends. The CDR3 spells CAISPGEGQPQHF. CDR3 nucleotides: TGTGCCATCAGCCCGGGCGAGGGCCAGCCCCAGCATTTT.

This clonotype has ten or more counts. The chain combines TRBV6-6 with TRBJ2-3; D is undetermined. Germline CDR1 and CDR2: MNHNY and SVGAGI (reference sequence). This CDR3 has 12 amino acids. V was shortened by 6 bases and J by 4 bases, with 8 bases between the two germline ends. The CDR3 here is CASSRNSDTQYF. In nucleotides, the CDR3 is TGTGCCAGCAGCCGTAATTCAGATACGCAGTATTTT.

Here the CDR3 DNA reads TGCGCCAGCAGCTTGGGGACAGGGGGACATCAGCCCCAGCATTTT. Amino acids: CASSLGTGGHQPQHF. This rearrangement joins TRBV5-1 to TRBJ1-5, with TRBD1 identical over 10 bases. Germline CDR1 is SGHRS and CDR2 is YFSETQ. The CDR3 spans 15 residues. V lost 0 bases, J lost 5 bases, and 2 bases stayed unmatched.

The genes are TRBV7-2 and TRBJ1-1, with 7 bases lining up with TRBD1. In germline, CDR1 is SGHTA, CDR2 FQGNSA. This CDR3 has 15 amino acids. Unmatched junction bases numbered 13, after V lost 10 bases and J lost 2 bases. The CDR3 protein is CATSYSGTDNTEAFF. CDR3 nucleotide sequence: TGTGCCACTAGCTATTCGGGGACAGACAACACTGAAGCTTTCTTT.

This clonotype was counted a few times. The chain carries TRBV20-1 and TRBJ2-1, with a tentative D call TRBD2 (5 bases). The CDR3 has 13 residues. V lost 3 bases and J lost 4, with 10 bases in between. CDR1 DFQATT and CDR2 SNEGSKA come from the germline V gene (reference sequence). This chain's CDR3 is CSARFGEYNEQFF. DNA of the CDR3: TGCAGTGCTAGGTTCGGGGAGTACAATGAGCAGTTCTTC.

This clonotype showed up just a few times. This chain joins TRBV7-9 and TRBJ2-5; unclear D gene. This CDR3 has 11 amino acids. The ends were cut back, 10 bases at V and 2 bases at J, with 8 bases in the middle. Germline V lookup: CDR1 SEHNR, CDR2 FQNEAQ (reference sequence). This chain's CDR3 is CATGIQETQYF. In DNA form, the CDR3 reads TGTGCCACAGGAATTCAAGAGACCCAGTACTTC.

This clonotype was observed at least ten times. The J gene is TRBJ1-3, the V gene TRBV7-9; D ambiguous. The CDR3 is 14 amino acids. Between the trimmed V and J ends, which lost 2 bases and 9 bases, there was a span of 14 bases. Germline V gives CDR1 SEHNR, CDR2 FQNEAQ (reference sequence). The CDR3: CASSLMISGGTIYF. As DNA, the CDR3 is TGTGCCAGCAGCTTAATGATTTCGGGCGGCACCATATATTTT.

The table lists this clonotype with a few counts. The chain couples TRBV6-6 to TRBJ2-5; D is possibly TRBD1 (5 bases). Germline CDR1 and CDR2: MNHNY and SVGAGI (reference sequence). V was cut by 5 bases and J by 4 bases, with 8 bases left in between. The CDR3 covers 12 residues. CDR3 protein: CASSGHRETQYF. CDR3 sequence (DNA): TGTGCCAGCAGTGGACACAGAGAGACCCAGTACTTC.

This clonotype was counted at least ten times. The chain has TRBV5-1 and TRBJ1-5; D unresolved. V shed 3 bases and J shed 9 bases, with 25 bases lying between them. Germline assignment: CDR1 SGHRS and CDR2 YFSETQ. This CDR3 is 17 amino acids long. The CDR3 DNA reads as TGCGCCAGCAGCTACGTTCTGTCCGTCCCTCCTAGACGGCCCCAGCATTTT. Protein sequence: CASSYVLSVPPRRPQHF. Looking up the rest from reference TRBV5-1 and TRBJ1-5 gives the full variable domain: KAGVTQTPRYLIKTRGQQVTLSCSPISGHRSVSWYQQTPGQGLQFLFEYFSETQRNKGNFPGRFSGRQFSNSRSEMNVSTLELGDSALYLCASSYVLSVPPRRPQHFGDGTRLSIL.

This chain links TRBV2 with TRBJ2-1; D is possibly TRBD2 (6 bases). Trimming left V 8 bases short and J 3 bases short, with 14 bases between. CDR1 and CDR2 (germline): SNHLY, FYNNEI. This CDR3 region has 14 residues. The CDR3 here is CASGGLPVYNEQFF. CDR3 coding DNA: TGTGCCAGCGGGGGACTGCCCGTCTACAATGAGCAGTTCTTC.

This clonotype was detected only a few times. This chain joins TRBV5-4 and TRBJ1-2; D uncertain. The CDR3 has 13 residues. V was pared by 1 base and J by 6 bases, with 10 bases between. Germline CDR1 is SGHNT and CDR2 is YYREEE (reference sequence). The chain's CDR3 is CASSLMGKDGYTF. CDR3 DNA sequence: TGTGCCAGCAGCTTGATGGGGAAGGATGGCTACACCTTC.

This clonotype was detected ten times or more. The chain is built from TRBV12-3 or TRBV12-4 and TRBJ1-1; no clear D. This CDR3 has 11 amino acids. Trimming took 6 bases from V and 2 from J, leaving 4 bases between them. CDR3 protein: CASRSNTEAFF. CDR3 coding DNA: TGTGCCAGCAGGTCAAACACTGAAGCTTTCTTT.

The CDR3 DNA reads as TGCAGTGCTATAAGACAGGGCGACGAGCAGTACTTC. Translating gives CSAIRQGDEQYF. The chain is built from TRBV20-1 and TRBJ2-7; 7 bases map to TRBD1. V shed 4 bases, J shed 5 bases, and the junction held 5 bases outside the gene matches. The CDR3 has 12 residues. Germline lookup yields CDR1 DFQATT and CDR2 SNEGSKA (reference sequence).

V usage is TRBV2 and J usage is TRBJ2-1; 13 bases match TRBD2. This CDR3 is 15 amino acids long. With V trimmed by 6 bases and J by 8 bases, 7 bases remained unmatched. Germline values: CDR1 SNHLY, CDR2 FYNNEI. In DNA, the CDR3 is TGTGCCAGCAGGGCTACTAGCGGGGGGGCGTATGAGCAGTTCTTC. It codes for CASRATSGGAYEQFF.

This clonotype was detected a few times. The J gene is TRBJ2-1, the V gene TRBV6-2 or TRBV6-3, with a weak D call TRBD1 (5 bases). Germline CDR1 MNHEY, CDR2 SVGEGT. The CDR3 covers 17 residues. Trimming took off 5 bases at V and 0 bases at J, with 17 bases between the two ends. The CDR3 spells CASSQPTGPSSYNEQFF. CDR3 nucleotides: TGTGCCAGCAGTCAACCCACAGGACCAAGCTCCTACAATGAGCAGTTCTTC.

This clonotype was picked up a small number of times. This sequence joins TRBV30 and TRBJ2-1; 9 positions agree with TRBD1. The CDR3 is 15 residues long. V lost 0 bases to trimming and J lost 7 bases; unmatched junction nucleotides: 7. Looked up from germline, CDR1 is GTSNPN and CDR2 is SVGIG (reference sequence). CDR3 bases: TGTGCCTGGAGTGTAGGACAGGGGTTAAAGAATGAGCAGTTCTTC. This codes for CAWSVGQGLKNEQFF.

The CDR3 nucleotides read TGTGCCAGCAGCCTACAGTGGACCCAGTACTTC. Its translation is CASSLQWTQYF. The chain links TRBV3-1 to TRBJ2-5; unclear D gene. Trimming stripped 4 bases from V and 7 bases from J, with 7 bases between. This CDR3 is 11 amino acids long. Germline V CDR1 and CDR2: LGHDT, YNNKEL (reference sequence).

This clonotype was observed a few times. V and J are TRBV5-1 and TRBJ2-5, with a weak D call TRBD2 (6 bases). Germline V gives CDR1 SGHRS, CDR2 YFSETQ. The CDR3 consists of 14 residues. The V end was cut by 9 bases, the J end by 2 bases, with 17 bases between. As DNA, the CDR3 is TGCGCCACCCAGGAATCGGCGGGGCAAGAGACCCAGTACTTC. Its translation: CATQESAGQETQYF.

The CDR3 DNA reads as TGTGCCAGCAGCTTAGGACAGGGGACCTCAGATACGCAGTATTTT. Translated: CASSLGQGTSDTQYF. The V and J genes are TRBV11-2 and TRBJ2-3; 8 nucleotides match TRBD1. The CDR3 covers 15 residues. Germline V gene data show CDR1 as SGHAT and CDR2 as FQNNGV. V trimming: 1 base; J trimming: 4 bases; junction bases outside the gene matches: 4.

This clonotype has a handful of counts. V gene TRBV5-1 combines with J gene TRBJ1-4; D may be TRBD1 (5 bases). Trimming took 2 bases from V and 0 from J, leaving 8 bases between them. Germline V gene data show CDR1 as SGHRS and CDR2 as YFSETQ. This CDR3 spans 15 amino acids. Here the CDR3 DNA reads TGCGCCAGCAGCTTTGGGGACCCAACTAATGAAAAACTGTTTTTT. This encodes CASSFGDPTNEKLFF.